The 10 T cell receptor beta chains in this list originate from one sample, sequenced in a study of metastatic and nonmetastatic thyroid tumors. Through MiXCR, TCRdb re-clonotyped the PCR reads. This table holds approximately 17,000 clones, around a quarter found once. Nobody among the patients had been given any treatment before thyroid surgery. Sequenced material: adjacent normal tissue. Receptor source: a female donor with papillary thyroid cancer or a benign thyroid nodule (not recorded which). Some clones in this sample may be carry-over from other donors' samples.

This clone appeared a few times. The chain employs TRBV19 and TRBJ2-7, with D possibly TRBD1 on 6 matching bases. Germline loops: CDR1 LNHDA, CDR2 SQIVND (reference sequence). The CDR3 contains 14 residues. Trimming removed 10 bases at V and 4 bases at J, with 20 bases between. The CDR3 bases are TGTGCCACCACCGAACCGTTAGGGGGATACGAGCAGTACTTC. This sequence encodes CATTEPLGGYEQYF. The variable domain in full, with the rest retrieved from reference TRBV19 and TRBJ2-7, is DGGITQSPKYLFRKEGQNVTLSCEQNLNHDAMYWYRQDPGQGLRLIYYSQIVNDFQKGDIAEGYSVSREKKESFPLTVTSAQKNPTAFYLCATTEPLGGYEQYFGPGTRLTVT.

V usage is TRBV28 and J usage is TRBJ2-7, with TRBD2 identical over 12 bases. The length of the CDR3 is 20 residues. V was clipped by 3 bases and J by 3 bases; unmatched bases: 18. Germline V gene sequence: CDR1 MDHEN, CDR2 SYDVKM. CDR3 in amino acids: CASSFPKRTSGVAARYEQYF. DNA for the CDR3: TGTGCCAGCAGTTTTCCTAAAAGGACTAGCGGGGTCGCGGCGCGCTACGAGCAGTACTTC.

By share, this clone ranks as large. The chain has TRBV10-1 and TRBJ2-7, with D possibly called TRBD1 or TRBD2 (5 bases each). This CDR3 region has 12 residues. Germline V gene data show CDR1 as WNHNN and CDR2 as SYGVQD (reference sequence). V dropped 3 bases and J dropped 8 bases, with 11 bases sitting between them. The CDR3 is CASSDLPGQQYF. In DNA form, the CDR3 reads TGCGCCAGCAGTGATTTACCGGGACAGCAGTACTTC.

This clone was counted a few times. The chain combines TRBV6-1 with TRBJ2-3, with a tentative D call TRBD2 (5 bases). This CDR3 has 11 amino acids. Germline values: CDR1 MNHNS, CDR2 SASEGT. V lost 5 bases and J lost 10, with 10 bases in between. The CDR3 DNA follows: TGTGCCAGCAGTTTAGTGGGAGCGCAGTATTTT. Its translation is CASSLVGAQYF.

This clone was found many times. V is TRBV20-1 and J is TRBJ2-7; TRBD2 agrees at 8 bases. CDR1 DFQATT and CDR2 SNEGSKA come from the germline V gene (reference sequence). Trimming took 5 bases from V and 2 from J; bases not matched to a gene: 5. This CDR3 has 13 amino acids. As DNA, the CDR3 is TGCAGTGCTCCTCCGACTAGCGCCTACGAGCAGTACTTC. This translates into CSAPPTSAYEQYF.

As to this clone: Germline and junction disagree at one end, which may indicate a read error. This chain links TRBV11-1 with TRBJ1-2; the match to TRBD1 covers 9 bases. Per germline, CDR1 SGHAT and CDR2 FQDESV (reference sequence). This CDR3 has 17 residues. CDR3 bases: TGTGCCGGCAGCGGGCTGACGGGACAGGGAATTTCAAGCTGCTACACCTTC. This gives the protein CAGSGLTGQGISSCYTF. The entire variable domain, with the rest obtained from reference TRBV11-1 and TRBJ1-2, is as follows: EAEVAQSPRYKITEKSQAVAFWCDPISGHATLYWYRQILGQGPELLVQFQDESVVDDSQLPKDRFSAERLKGVDSTLKIQPAELGDSAMYLCAGSGLTGQGISSCYTFGSGTRLTVV.

The chain combines TRBV20-1 with TRBJ1-2; 10 bases line up with TRBD1. The CDR3 length is 13 residues. V shed 5 bases, J shed 4 bases, and the junction held 4 bases outside the gene matches. Germline values: CDR1 DFQATT, CDR2 SNEGSKA (reference sequence). Here the CDR3 reads CSARQGAGYGYTF. The CDR3 DNA follows: TGCAGTGCTCGACAGGGGGCGGGCTATGGCTACACCTTC.

J is TRBJ2-1 and V is TRBV14, with D perhaps matching TRBD1 or TRBD2 (5 bases each). V was cut by 0 bases and J by 9 bases, with 9 bases left in between. The germline CDR1 and CDR2 sequences are SGHDN and FVKESK. CDR3 length: 13 residues. In DNA, the CDR3 is TGTGCCAGCAGCCAAGATTGGGGGAGTGAGCAGTTCTTC. The encoded protein is CASSQDWGSEQFF.

The rearrangement joins TRBV28 to TRBJ2-7; D is unresolved. V shed 5 bases and J shed 2 bases, with 4 bases lying between them. CDR1 and CDR2 (germline): MDHEN, SYDVKM. This CDR3 contains 11 residues. This CDR3 is CASSPAYEQYF. CDR3 DNA sequence: TGTGCCAGCAGTCCCGCCTACGAGCAGTACTTC.

This clone showed up many times. The DNA for the CDR3 is TGTGCCAGCAGCTTCCGGGACAGTCTCTCCTACGAGCAGTACTTC. Its protein product is CASSFRDSLSYEQYF. The chain carries TRBV11-2 and TRBJ2-7; 7 nucleotides match TRBD1. Germline V gives CDR1 SGHAT, CDR2 FQNNGV. This CDR3 comprises 15 residues. V dropped 3 bases and J dropped 0; count of bases not matched to a gene: 5.